This T cell receptor (beta chain) was documented in a study of shared clonotypes between healthy human individuals. Study details: Three plates were used per donor for CD4 naive, three for CD4 memory, two for CD8 naive and one for CD8 memory.

The split of CD4+ cells yielded CD45RA+ naive and CD45RA-negative memory subsets. As for this clone: Its antigen is as yet unknown.

Study-level points and caveats: Represented genetic and exposure-history diversity was restricted by having few donors. Memory subsets generally showed lower estimated richness than naive subsets.

The CDR3 loop spans 20 amino acids. Germline V CDR1 and CDR2: SGHRS, YFSETQ. The trim removed 3 bases at V and 1 base at J, leaving 12 bases unmatched. Data came from immunoSEQ multiplex PCR; TCRdb stores just in-frame clones and leaves some out. The data show some 1.4 million clones, approximately 96% seen once. The sequenced sample consisted of naive CD4+ T cells sorted from blood. This sample's subset: CD45RA+ positively selected. The chain has TRBV5-1 and TRBJ2-3, with TRBD2 matching 15 bases. The receptor comes from a man aged 30 to 39 in good health. CDR3 bases: TGCGCCAGCAGCTCCGCGATGGGACTAGCGGGAGGATGGGGCACAGATACGCAGTATTTT. Encoded protein: CASSSAMGLAGGWGTDTQYF.